The rows below give T cell receptor beta chains drawn from one sample of a study of regulatory dendritic cells for organ transplantation. Sequenced by immunoSEQ multiplex PCR; TCRdb stores in-frame clones only, minus some. The repertoire has 25,000 to 35,000 clones, approximately 77% of them found once; the top ten carry around 0.38%. The source material was naive CD8+ T cells from blood. Receptors originate from a human donor in good health. CDR3s leave out the opening cysteine and the closing phenylalanine or tryptophan.

v_call | cdr3_aa
TRBV18 | ASSPGDRHNSPLH
TRBV6-1 | ASRGGLYQETQY
TRBV7-2 | ASSPGLKGAGELF
TRBV6-1 | ASSEGHRALYEQY
TRBV9 | ASSVQGRADTQY
TRBV13 | ASSLSAGGDGYT
TRBV7-9 | ASTQSGDSYEQY
TRBV2 | ASSQGTSGGYEQF
TRBV27 | ASSLDRGREQY
TRBV13 | ASSSGTGRYNEQF
TRBV7-6 | ASSPDSHLEQF
TRBV19 | ASSMDWEANEKLF
TRBV19 | ASSSGQPQH
TRBV5-4 | ASSQDPFTGLNTGELF
TRBV13 | ASRNFELDRAYEQY
TRBV5-4 | ASSFSTGSTDTQY
TRBV4-3 | ASSQARGLNEKLF
TRBV7-6 | ASSKTSGGVYNEQF
TRBV7-9 | ASSLAPGQVNEKLF